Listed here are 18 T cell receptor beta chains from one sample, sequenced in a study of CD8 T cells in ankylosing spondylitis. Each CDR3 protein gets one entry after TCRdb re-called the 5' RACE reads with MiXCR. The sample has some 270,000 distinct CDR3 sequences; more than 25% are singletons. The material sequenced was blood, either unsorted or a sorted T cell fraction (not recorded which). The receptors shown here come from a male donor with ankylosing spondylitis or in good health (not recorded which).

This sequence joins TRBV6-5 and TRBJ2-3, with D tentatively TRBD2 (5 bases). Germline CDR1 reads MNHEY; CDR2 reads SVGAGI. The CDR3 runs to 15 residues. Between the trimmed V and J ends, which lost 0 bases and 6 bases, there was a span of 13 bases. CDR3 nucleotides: TGTGCCAGCAGTTACTCACTCGGGGTAGGGGATACGCAGTATTTT. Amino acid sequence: CASSYSLGVGDTQYF.

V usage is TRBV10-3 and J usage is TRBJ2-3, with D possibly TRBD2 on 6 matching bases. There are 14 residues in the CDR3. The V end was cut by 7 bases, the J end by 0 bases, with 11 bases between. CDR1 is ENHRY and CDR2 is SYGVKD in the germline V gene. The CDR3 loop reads CAITGGLSTDTQYF. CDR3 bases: TGTGCCATCACCGGGGGTTTGAGCACAGATACGCAGTATTTT.

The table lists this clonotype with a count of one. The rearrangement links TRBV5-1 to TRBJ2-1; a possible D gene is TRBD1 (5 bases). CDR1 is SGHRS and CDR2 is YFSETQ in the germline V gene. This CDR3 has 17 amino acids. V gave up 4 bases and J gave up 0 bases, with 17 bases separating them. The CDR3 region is CASSKTNRPSSYNEQFF. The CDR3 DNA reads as TGCGCCAGCAGCAAAACTAACAGGCCTTCCTCCTACAATGAGCAGTTCTTC.

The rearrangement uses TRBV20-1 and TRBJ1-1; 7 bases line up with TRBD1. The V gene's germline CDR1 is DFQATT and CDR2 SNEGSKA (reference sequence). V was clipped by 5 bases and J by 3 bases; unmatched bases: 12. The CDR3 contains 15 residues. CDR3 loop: CSAPDRQGAYTEAFF. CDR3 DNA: TGCAGTGCTCCCGACCGACAGGGAGCCTACACTGAAGCTTTCTTT.

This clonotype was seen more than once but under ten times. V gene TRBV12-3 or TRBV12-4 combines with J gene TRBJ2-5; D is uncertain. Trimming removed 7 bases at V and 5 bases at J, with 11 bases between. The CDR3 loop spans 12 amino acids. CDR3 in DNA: TGTGCCAGCACCCTAAATCGGGAGACCCAGTACTTC. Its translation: CASTLNRETQYF.

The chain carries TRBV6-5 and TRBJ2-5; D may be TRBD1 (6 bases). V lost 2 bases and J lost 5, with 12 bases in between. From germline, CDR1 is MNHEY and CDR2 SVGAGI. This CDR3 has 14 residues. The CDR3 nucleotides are TGTGCCAGCAGTTACGGGACAAGGGAGGAGACCCAGTACTTC. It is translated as CASSYGTREETQYF.

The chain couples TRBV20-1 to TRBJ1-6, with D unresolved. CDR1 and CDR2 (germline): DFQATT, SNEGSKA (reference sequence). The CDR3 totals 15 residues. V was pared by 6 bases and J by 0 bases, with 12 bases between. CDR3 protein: CSAKVLHSYNSPLHF. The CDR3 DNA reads TGCAGTGCCAAAGTACTCCACTCCTATAATTCACCCCTCCACTTT.

CDR3 amino acids: CSALAGVSYNEQFF. CDR3 nucleotides: TGCAGTGCGCTAGCGGGGGTCTCCTACAATGAGCAGTTCTTC. V usage is TRBV20-1 and J usage is TRBJ2-1, with TRBD2 matching over 10 bases. Germline CDR1 reads DFQATT; CDR2 reads SNEGSKA (reference sequence). With V trimmed by 6 bases and J by 0 bases, 2 bases remained unmatched. The CDR3 covers 14 residues.

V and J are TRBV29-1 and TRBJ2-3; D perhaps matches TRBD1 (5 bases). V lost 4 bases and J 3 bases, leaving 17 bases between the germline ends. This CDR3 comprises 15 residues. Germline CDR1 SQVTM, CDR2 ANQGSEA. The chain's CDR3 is CSVASARGGTDTQYF. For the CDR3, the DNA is TGCAGCGTTGCGAGTGCAAGGGGTGGGACAGATACGCAGTATTTT.

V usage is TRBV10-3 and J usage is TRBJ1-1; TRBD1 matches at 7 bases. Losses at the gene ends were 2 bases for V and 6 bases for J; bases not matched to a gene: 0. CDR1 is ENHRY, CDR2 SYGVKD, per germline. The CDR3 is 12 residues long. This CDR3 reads CAISETGAEAFF. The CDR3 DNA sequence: TGTGCCATCAGTGAGACAGGGGCTGAAGCTTTCTTT.

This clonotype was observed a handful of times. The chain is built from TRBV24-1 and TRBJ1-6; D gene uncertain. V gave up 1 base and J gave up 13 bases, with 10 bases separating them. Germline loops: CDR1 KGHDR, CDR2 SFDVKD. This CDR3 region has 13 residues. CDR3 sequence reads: CATSDFAGSPLHF. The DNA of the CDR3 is TGTGCCACCAGTGATTTTGCGGGTTCGCCCCTCCACTTT.

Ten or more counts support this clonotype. CDR3 bases: TGTGCCAGCAGCTTAGTAGTAGGACAGGTTAGCAATCAGCCCCAGCATTTT. It translates to CASSLVVGQVSNQPQHF. The rearrangement uses TRBV7-2 and TRBJ1-5, with TRBD1 matching over 7 bases. This CDR3 has 17 amino acids. CDR1 SGHTA and CDR2 FQGNSA come from the germline V gene. Unmatched junction bases numbered 6, after V lost 1 base and J lost 0 bases.

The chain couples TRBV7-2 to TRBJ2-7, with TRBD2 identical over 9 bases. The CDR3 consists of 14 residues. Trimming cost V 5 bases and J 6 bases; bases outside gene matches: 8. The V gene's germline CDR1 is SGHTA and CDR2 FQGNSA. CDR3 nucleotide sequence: TGTGCCAGCAGCCTGAGCGGGGGGATCGTCGAGCAGTACTTC. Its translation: CASSLSGGIVEQYF.

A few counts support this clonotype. The CDR3 is CASSESEWGGETQYF. CDR3 nucleotide sequence: TGTGCCAGCAGTGAATCCGAATGGGGGGGAGAGACCCAGTACTTC. This chain joins TRBV6-1 and TRBJ2-5, with 7 bases matching TRBD2. The junction had 7 bases not matched to a gene; V was cut back by 2 bases and J by 4 bases. Germline CDR1 and CDR2: MNHNS and SASEGT. This CDR3 comprises 15 residues.

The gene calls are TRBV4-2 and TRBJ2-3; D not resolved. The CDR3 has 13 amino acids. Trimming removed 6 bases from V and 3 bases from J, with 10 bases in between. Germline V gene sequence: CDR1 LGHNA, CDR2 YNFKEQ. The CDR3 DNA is TGTGCCAGCAGTCGTTTAGTGACAGATACGCAGTATTTT. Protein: CASSRLVTDTQYF.

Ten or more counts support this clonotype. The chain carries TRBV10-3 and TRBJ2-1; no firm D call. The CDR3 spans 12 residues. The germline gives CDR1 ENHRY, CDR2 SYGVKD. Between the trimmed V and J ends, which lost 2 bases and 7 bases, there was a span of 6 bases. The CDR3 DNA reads TGTGCCATCAGTGAGACGCGGAATGAGCAGTTCTTC. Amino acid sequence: CAISETRNEQFF.

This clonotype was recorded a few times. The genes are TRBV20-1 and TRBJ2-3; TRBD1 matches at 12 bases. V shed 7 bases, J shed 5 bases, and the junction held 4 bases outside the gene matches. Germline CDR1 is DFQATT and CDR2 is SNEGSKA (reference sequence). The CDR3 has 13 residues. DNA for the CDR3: TGCAGTGGGGGGACAGGGGGCGTAGATACGCAGTATTTT. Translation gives CSGGTGGVDTQYF.

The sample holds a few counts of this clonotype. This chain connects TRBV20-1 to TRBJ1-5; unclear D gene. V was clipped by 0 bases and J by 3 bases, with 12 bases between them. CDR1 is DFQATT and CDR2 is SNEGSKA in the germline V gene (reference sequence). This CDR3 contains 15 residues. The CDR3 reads CSARDRRQVNQPQHF. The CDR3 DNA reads TGCAGTGCTAGAGATAGGCGGCAGGTCAATCAGCCCCAGCATTTT.